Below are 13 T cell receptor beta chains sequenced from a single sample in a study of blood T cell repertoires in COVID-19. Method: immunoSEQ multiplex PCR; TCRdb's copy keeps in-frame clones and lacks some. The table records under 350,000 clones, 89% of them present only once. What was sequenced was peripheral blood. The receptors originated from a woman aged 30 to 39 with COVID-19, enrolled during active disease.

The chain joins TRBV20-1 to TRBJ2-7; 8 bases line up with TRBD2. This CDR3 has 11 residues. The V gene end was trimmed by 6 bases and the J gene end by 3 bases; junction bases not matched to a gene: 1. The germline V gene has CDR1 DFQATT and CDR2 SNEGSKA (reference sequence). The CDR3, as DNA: TGCAGTGCCACTAGCGGCTACGAGCAGTACTTC. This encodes CSATSGYEQYF.

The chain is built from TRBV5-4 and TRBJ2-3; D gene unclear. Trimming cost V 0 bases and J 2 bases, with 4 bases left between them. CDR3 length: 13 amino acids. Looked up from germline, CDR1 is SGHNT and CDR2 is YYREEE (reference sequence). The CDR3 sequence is CASSLVLTDTQYF. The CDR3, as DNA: TGTGCCAGCAGCTTGGTACTCACAGATACGCAGTATTTT.

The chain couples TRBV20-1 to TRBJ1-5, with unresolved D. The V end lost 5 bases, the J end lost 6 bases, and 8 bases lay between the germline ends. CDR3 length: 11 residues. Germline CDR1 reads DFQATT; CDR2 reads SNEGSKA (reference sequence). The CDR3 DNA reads TGCAGTGCTGGCCTAGGTCAGCCCCAGCATTTT. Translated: CSAGLGQPQHF.

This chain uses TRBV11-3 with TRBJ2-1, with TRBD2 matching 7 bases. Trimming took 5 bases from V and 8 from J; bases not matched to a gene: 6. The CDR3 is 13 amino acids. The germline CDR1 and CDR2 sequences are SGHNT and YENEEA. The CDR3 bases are TGTGCCAGCAGCCGTACACGGGAGGATGAGCAGTTCTTC. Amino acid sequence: CASSRTREDEQFF.

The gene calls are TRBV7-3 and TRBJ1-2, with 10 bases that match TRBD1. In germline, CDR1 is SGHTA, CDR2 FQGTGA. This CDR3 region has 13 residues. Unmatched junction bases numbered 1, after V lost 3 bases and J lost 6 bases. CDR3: CASSFGTGDGYTF. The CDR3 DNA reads TGTGCCAGCAGCTTCGGGACAGGGGATGGCTACACCTTC.

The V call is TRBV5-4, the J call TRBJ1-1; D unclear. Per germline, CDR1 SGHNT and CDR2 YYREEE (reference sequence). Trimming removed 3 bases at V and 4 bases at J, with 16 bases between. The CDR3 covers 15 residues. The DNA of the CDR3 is TGTGCCAGCAGCTCCAGATCGAGGGTGGGCACTGAAGCTTTCTTT. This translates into CASSSRSRVGTEAFF.

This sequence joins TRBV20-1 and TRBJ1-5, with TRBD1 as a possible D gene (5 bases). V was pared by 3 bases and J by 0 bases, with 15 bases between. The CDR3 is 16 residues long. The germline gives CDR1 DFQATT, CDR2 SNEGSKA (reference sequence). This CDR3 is CSASLGGSPSNQPQHF. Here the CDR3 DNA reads TGCAGTGCTAGTCTGGGGGGGAGCCCTAGCAATCAGCCCCAGCATTTT.

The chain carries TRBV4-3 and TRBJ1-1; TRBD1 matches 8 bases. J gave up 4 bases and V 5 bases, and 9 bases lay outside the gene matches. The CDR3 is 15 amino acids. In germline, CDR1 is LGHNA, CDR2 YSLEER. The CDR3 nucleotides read TGCGCCAGCAGCTCGGCAGGGGGCCGGAGCACTGAAGCTTTCTTT. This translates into CASSSAGGRSTEAFF.

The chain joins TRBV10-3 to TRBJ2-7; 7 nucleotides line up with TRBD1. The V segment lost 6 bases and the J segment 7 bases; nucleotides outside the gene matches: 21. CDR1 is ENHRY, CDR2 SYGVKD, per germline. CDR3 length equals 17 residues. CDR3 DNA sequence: TGTGCCATCAGCCCTATCCCGGGACAGAACAACCCTAGGGAGCAGTACGTC. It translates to CAISPIPGQNNPREQYV.

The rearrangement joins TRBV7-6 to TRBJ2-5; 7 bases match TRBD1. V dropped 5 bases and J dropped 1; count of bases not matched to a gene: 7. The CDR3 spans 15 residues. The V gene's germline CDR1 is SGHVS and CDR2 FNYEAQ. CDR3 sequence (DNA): TGTGCCAGCAGCCCGGGACAGCGCCCCCAAGAGACCCAGTACTTC. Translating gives CASSPGQRPQETQYF.

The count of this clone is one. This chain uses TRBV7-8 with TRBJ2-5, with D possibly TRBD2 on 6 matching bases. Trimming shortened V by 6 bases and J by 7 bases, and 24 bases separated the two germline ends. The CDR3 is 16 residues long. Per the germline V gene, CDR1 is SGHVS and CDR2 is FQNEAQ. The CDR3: CASSPGPGLLVGTQYF. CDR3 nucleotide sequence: TGTGCCAGCAGTCCCGGGCCGGGACTTCTGGTTGGGACCCAGTACTTC. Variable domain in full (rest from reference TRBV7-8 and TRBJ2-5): GAGVSQSPRYKVAKRGQDVALRCDPISGHVSLFWYQQALGQGPEFLTYFQNEAQLDKSGLPSDRFFAERPEGSVSTLKIQRTQQEDSAVYLCASSPGPGLLVGTQYFGPGTRLLVL.

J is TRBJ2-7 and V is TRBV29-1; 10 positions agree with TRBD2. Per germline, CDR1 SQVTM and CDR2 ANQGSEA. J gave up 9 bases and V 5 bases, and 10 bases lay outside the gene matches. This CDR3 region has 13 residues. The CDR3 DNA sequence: TGCAGCGTTCGTACTAGCGGGGCACAGGGGCAGTACTTC. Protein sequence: CSVRTSGAQGQYF.

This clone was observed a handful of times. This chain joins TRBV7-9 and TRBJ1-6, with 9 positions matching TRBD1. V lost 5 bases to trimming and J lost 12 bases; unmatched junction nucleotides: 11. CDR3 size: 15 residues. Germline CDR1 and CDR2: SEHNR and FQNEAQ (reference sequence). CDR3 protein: CASSDQGQGSGPLHF. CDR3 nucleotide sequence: TGTGCCAGCAGCGACCAGGGACAGGGAAGTGGACCCCTCCACTTT.